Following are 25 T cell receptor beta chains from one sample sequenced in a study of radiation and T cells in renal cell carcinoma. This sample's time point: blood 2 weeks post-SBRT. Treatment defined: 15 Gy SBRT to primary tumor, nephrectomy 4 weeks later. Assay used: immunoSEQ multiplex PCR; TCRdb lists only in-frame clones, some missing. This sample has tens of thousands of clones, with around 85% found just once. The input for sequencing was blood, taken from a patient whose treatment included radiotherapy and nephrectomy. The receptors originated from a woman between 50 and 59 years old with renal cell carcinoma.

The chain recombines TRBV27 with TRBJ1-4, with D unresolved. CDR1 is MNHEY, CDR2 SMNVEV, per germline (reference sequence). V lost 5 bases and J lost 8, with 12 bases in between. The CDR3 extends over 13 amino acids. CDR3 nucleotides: TGTGCCAGCAGTCGGGCCAACGAGGAAAAACTGTTTTTT. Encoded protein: CASSRANEEKLFF. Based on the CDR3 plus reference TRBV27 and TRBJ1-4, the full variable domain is EAQVTQNPRYLITVTGKKLTVTCSQNMNHEYMSWYRQDPGLGLRQIYYSMNVEVTDKGDVPEGYKVSRKEKRNFPLILESPSPNQTSLYFCASSRANEEKLFFGSGTQLSVL.

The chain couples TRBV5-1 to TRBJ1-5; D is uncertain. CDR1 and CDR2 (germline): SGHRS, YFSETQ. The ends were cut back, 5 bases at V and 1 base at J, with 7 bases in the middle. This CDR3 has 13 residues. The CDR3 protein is CASSPGSNQPQHF. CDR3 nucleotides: TGCGCCAGCAGTCCGGGGAGCAATCAGCCCCAGCATTTT.

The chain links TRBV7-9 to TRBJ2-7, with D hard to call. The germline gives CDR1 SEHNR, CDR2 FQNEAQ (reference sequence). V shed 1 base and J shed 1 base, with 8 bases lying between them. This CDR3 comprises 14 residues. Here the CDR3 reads CASSLDVSSYEQYF. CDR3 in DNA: TGTGCCAGCAGCTTAGACGTCAGTTCCTACGAGCAGTACTTC.

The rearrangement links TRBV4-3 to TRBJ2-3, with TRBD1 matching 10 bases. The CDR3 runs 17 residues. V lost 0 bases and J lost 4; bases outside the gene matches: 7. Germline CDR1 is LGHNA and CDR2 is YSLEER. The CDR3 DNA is TGCGCCAGCAGCCAAGATACGGGGACAGGGGTTCCAGATACGCAGTATTTT. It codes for CASSQDTGTGVPDTQYF.

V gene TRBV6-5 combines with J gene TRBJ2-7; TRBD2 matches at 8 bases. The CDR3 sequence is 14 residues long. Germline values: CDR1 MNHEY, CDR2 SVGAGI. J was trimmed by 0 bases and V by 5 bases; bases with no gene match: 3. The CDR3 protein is CASSRSGSSYEQYF. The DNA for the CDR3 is TGTGCCAGCAGTCGAAGCGGGAGCTCCTACGAGCAGTACTTC.

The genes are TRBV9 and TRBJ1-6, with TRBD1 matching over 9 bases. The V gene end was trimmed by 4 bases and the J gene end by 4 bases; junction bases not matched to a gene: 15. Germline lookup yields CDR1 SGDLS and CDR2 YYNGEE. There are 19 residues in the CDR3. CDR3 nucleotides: TGTGCCAGCAGCCCAACTATAACAGGGGGCGAGGGTTATAATTCACCCCTCCACTTT. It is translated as CASSPTITGGEGYNSPLHF.

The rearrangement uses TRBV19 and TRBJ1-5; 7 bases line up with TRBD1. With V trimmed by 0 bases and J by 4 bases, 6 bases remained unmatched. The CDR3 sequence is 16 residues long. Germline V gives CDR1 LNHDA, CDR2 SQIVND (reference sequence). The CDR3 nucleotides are TGTGCCAGTAGTATAGAAGGGGGCCAGAGAAATCAGCCCCAGCATTTT. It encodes CASSIEGGQRNQPQHF.

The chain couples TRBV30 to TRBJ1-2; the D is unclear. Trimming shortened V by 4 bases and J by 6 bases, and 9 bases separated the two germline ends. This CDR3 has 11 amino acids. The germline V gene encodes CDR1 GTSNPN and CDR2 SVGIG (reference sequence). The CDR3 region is CAWNNEDGYTF. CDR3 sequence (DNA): TGTGCCTGGAACAACGAGGATGGCTACACCTTC.

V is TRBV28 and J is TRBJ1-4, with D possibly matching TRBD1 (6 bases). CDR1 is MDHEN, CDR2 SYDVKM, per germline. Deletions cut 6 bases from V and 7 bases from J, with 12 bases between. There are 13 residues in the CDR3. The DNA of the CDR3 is TGTGCCAGCAGGCCAGGGGTTGGTGAAAAACTGTTTTTT. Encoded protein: CASRPGVGEKLFF.

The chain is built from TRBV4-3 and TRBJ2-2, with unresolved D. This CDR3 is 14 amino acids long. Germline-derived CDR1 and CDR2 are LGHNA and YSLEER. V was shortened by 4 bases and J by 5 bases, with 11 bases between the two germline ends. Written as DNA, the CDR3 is TGCGCCAGCAGCCGAGAGATGAAGACCGGGGAGCTGTTTTTT. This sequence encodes CASSREMKTGELFF.

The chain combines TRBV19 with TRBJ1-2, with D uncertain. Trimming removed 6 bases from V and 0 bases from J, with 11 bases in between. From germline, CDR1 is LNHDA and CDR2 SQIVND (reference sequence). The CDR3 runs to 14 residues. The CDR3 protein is CASRLGGTNYGYTF. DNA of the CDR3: TGTGCCAGTAGATTAGGAGGTACTAACTATGGCTACACCTTC. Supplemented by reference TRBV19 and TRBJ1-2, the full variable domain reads DGGITQSPKYLFRKEGQNVTLSCEQNLNHDAMYWYRQDPGQGLRLIYYSQIVNDFQKGDIAEGYSVSREKKESFPLTVTSAQKNPTAFYLCASRLGGTNYGYTFGSGTRLTVV.

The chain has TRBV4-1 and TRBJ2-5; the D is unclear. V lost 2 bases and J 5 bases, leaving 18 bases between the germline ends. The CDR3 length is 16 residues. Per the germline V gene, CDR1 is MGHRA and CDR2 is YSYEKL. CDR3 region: CASSQYGLETKETQYF. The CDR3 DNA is TGCGCCAGCAGCCAATACGGTCTAGAAACCAAGGAGACCCAGTACTTC.

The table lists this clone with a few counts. In DNA form, the CDR3 reads TGTGCCAGCAGTTTAAGGAGGGGTTATGGCTACACCTTC. Protein product: CASSLRRGYGYTF. The V call is TRBV27, the J call TRBJ1-2; D possibly corresponds to TRBD1 (5 bases). The CDR3 spans 13 residues. V lost 2 bases to trimming and J lost 5 bases, with 9 bases between them. The germline CDR1 and CDR2 sequences are MNHEY and SMNVEV (reference sequence).

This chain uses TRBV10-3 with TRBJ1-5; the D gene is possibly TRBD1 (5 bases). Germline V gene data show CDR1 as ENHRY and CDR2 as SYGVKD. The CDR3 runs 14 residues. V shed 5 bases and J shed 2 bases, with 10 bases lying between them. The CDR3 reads CAISRDRGNQPQHF. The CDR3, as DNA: TGTGCCATCAGTCGGGACCGAGGCAATCAGCCCCAGCATTTT.

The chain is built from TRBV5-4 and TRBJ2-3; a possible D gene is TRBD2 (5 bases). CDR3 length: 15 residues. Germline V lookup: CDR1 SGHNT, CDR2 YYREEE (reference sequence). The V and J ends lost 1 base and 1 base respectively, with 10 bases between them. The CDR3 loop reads CASSLIGSRTDTQYF. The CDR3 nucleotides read TGTGCCAGCAGCTTGATTGGGAGTCGCACAGATACGCAGTATTTT.

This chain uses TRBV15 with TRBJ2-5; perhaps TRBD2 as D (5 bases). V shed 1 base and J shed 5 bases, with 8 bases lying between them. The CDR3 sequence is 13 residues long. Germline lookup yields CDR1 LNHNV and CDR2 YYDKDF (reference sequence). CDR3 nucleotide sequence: TGTGCCACCAGCAGAGGGGAGACCGAGACCCAGTACTTC. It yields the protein CATSRGETETQYF.

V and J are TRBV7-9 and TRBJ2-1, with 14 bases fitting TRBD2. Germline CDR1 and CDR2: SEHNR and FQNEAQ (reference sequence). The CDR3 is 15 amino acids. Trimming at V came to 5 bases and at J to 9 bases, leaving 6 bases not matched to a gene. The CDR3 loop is CASSLTSGRDGEQFF. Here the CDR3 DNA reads TGTGCCAGCAGCCTGACTAGCGGGAGGGATGGTGAGCAGTTCTTC.

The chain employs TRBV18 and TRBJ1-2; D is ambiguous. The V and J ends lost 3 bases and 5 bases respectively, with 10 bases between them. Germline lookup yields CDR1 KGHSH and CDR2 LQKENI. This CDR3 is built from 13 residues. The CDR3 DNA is TGTGCCAGCTCACCCGACGGAGGGTATGGCTACACCTTC. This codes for CASSPDGGYGYTF.

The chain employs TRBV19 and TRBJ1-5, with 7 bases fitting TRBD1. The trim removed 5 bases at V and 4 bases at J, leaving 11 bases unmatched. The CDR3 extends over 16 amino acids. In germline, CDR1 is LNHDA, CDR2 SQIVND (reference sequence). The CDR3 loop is CASSPTGTVTNQPQHF. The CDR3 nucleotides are TGTGCCAGTAGTCCGACCGGGACAGTTACTAATCAGCCCCAGCATTTT. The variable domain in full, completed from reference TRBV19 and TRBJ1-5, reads DGGITQSPKYLFRKEGQNVTLSCEQNLNHDAMYWYRQDPGQGLRLIYYSQIVNDFQKGDIAEGYSVSREKKESFPLTVTSAQKNPTAFYLCASSPTGTVTNQPQHFGDGTRLSIL.

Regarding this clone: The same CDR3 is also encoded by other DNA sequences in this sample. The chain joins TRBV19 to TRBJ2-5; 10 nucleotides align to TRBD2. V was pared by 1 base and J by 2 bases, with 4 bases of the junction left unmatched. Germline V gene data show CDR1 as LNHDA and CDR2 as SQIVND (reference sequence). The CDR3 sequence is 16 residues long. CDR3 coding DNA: TGTGCCAGTAGTATAGGTTTAGCGGGAGGACAAGAGACCCAGTACTTC. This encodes CASSIGLAGGQETQYF.

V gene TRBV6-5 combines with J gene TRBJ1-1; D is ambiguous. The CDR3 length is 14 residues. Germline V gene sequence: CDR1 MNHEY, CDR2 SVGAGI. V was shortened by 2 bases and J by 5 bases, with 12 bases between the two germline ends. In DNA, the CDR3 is TGTGCCAGCAGTTACCGTGAAGGGAGGACTGAAGCTTTCTTT. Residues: CASSYREGRTEAFF.

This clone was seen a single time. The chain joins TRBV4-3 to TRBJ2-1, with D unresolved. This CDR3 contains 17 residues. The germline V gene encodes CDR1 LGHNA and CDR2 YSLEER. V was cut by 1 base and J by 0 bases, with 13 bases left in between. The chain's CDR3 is CASSQGPSASSYNEQFF. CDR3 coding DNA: TGCGCCAGCAGCCAAGGGCCGTCGGCCAGCTCCTACAATGAGCAGTTCTTC.

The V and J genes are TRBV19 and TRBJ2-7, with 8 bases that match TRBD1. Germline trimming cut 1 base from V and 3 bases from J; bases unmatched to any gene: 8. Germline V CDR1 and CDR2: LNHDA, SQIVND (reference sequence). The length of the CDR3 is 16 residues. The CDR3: CASSIAESDRDYEQYF. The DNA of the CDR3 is TGTGCCAGTAGTATAGCAGAATCGGACAGGGACTACGAGCAGTACTTC.

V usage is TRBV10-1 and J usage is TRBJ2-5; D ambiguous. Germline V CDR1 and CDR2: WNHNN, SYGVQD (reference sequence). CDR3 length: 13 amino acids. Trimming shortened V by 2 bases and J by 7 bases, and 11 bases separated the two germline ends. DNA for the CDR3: TGCGCCAGCAGTGAGGGACCCGCCGGGACCCAGTACTTC. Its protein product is CASSEGPAGTQYF.

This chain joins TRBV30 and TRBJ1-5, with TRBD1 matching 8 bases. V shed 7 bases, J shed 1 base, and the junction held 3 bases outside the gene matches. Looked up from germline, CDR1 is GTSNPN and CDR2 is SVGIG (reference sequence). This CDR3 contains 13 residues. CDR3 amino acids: CASDRGSNQPQHF. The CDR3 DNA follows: TGTGCCTCTGACAGGGGAAGCAATCAGCCCCAGCATTTT.